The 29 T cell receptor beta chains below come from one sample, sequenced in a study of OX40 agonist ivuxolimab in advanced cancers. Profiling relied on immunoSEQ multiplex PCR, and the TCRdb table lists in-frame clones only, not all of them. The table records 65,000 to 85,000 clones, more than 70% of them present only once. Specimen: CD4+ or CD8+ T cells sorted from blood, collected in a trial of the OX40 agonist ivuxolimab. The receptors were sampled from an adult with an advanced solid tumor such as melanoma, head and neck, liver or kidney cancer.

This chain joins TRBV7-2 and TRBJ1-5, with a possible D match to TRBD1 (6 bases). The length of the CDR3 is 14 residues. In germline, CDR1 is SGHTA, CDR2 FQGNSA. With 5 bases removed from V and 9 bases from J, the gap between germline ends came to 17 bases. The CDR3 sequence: CASSADSWIGPQHF. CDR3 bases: TGTGCCAGCAGCGCGGACAGTTGGATAGGGCCCCAGCATTTT.

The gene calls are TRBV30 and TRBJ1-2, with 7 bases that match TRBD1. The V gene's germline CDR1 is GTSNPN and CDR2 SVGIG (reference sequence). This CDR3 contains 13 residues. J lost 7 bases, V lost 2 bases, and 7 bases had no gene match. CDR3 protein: CAWSPDRDGGYTF. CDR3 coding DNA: TGTGCCTGGAGTCCCGACAGGGACGGTGGCTACACCTTC.

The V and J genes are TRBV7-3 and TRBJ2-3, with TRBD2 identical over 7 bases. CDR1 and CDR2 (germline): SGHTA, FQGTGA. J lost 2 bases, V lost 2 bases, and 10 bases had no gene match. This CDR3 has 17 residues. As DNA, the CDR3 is TGTGCCAGCAGCTTAGGTCGCCTAGCGGCAAACACAGATACGCAGTATTTT. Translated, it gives CASSLGRLAANTDTQYF.

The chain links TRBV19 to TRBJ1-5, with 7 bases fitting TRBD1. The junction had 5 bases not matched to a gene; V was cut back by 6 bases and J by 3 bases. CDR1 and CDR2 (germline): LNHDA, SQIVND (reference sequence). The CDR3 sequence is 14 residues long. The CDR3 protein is CASRGDRSNQPQHF. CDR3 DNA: TGTGCCAGTAGGGGGGACAGATCCAATCAGCCCCAGCATTTT.

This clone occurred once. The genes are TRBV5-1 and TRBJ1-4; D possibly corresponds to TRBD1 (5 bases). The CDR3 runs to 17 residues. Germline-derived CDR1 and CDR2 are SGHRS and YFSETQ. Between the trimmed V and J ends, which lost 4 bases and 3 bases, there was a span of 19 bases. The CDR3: CASSAGAGSVANEKLFF. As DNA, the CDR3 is TGCGCCAGCAGCGCTGGGGCTGGATCCGTAGCTAATGAAAAACTGTTTTTT.

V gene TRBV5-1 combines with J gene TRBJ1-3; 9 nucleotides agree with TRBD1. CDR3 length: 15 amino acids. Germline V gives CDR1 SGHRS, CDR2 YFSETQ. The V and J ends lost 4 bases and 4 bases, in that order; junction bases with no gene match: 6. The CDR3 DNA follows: TGCGCCAGCAGCAGGGACAGGGCGAAAGGAAACACCATATATTTT. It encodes CASSRDRAKGNTIYF.

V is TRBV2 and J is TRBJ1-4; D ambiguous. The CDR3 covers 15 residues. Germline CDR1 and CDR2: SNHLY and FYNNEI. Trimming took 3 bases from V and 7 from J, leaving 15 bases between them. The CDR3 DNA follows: TGTGCCAGCAGTGATGTTTGGGTGGTGGGTGAAAAACTGTTTTTT. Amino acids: CASSDVWVVGEKLFF. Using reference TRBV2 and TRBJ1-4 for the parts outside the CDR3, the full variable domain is EPEVTQTPSHQVTQMGQEVILRCVPISNHLYFYWYRQILGQKVEFLVSFYNNEISEKSEIFDDQFSVERPDGSNFTLKIRSTKLEDSAMYFCASSDVWVVGEKLFFGSGTQLSVL.

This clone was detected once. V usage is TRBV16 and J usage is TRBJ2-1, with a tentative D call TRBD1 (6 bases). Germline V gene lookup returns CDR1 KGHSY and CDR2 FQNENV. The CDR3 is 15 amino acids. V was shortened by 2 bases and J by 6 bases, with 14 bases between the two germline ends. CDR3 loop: CASSQPRTGSNEQFF. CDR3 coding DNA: TGTGCCAGCAGCCAACCTCGAACAGGGTCCAATGAGCAGTTCTTC.

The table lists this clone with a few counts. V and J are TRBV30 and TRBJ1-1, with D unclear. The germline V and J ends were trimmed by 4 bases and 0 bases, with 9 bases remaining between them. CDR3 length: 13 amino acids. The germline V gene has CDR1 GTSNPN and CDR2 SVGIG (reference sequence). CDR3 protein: CAWTSELNTEAFF. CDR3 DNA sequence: TGTGCCTGGACTTCTGAACTGAACACTGAAGCTTTCTTT.

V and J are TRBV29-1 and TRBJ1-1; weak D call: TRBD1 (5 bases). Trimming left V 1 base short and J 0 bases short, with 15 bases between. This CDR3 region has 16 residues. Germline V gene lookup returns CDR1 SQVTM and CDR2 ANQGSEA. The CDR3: CSVEVYWGSLNTEAFF. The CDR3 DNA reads TGCAGCGTTGAAGTTTACTGGGGGTCCCTGAACACTGAAGCTTTCTTT. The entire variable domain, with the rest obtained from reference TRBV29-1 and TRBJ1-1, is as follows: SAVISQKPSRDICQRGTSLTIQCQVDSQVTMMFWYRQQPGQSLTLIATANQGSEATYESGFVIDKFPISRPNLTFSTLTVSNMSPEDSSIYLCSVEVYWGSLNTEAFFGQGTRLTVV.

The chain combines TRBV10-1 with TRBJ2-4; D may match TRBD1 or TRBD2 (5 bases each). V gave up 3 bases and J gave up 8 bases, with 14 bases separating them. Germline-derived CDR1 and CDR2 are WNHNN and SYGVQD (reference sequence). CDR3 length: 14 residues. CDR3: CASSDGGSADIQYF. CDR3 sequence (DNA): TGCGCCAGCAGTGATGGGGGTTCCGCTGACATTCAGTACTTC.

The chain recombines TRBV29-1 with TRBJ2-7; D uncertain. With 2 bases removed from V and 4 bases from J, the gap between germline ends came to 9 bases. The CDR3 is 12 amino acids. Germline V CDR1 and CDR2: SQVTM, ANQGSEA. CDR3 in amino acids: CSVEKSSYEQYF. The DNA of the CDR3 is TGCAGCGTTGAAAAATCGAGTTACGAGCAGTACTTC.

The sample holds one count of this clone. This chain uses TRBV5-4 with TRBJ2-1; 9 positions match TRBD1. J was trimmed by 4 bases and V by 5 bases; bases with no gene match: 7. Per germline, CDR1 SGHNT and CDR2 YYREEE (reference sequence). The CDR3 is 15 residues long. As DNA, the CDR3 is TGTGCCAGCAGTTACCGGGACAGGGCGTACAATGAGCAGTTCTTC. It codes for CASSYRDRAYNEQFF. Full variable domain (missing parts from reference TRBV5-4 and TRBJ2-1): ETGVTQSPTHLIKTRGQQVTLRCSSQSGHNTVSWYQQALGQGPQFIFQYYREEENGRGNFPPRFSGLQFPNYSSELNVNALELDDSALYLCASSYRDRAYNEQFFGPGTRLTVL.

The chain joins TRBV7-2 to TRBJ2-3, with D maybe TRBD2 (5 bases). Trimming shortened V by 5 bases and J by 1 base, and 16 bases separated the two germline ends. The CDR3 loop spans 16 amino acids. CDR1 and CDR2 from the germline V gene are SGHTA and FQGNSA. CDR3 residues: CASSPKGWRGTDTQYF. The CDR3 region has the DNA TGTGCCAGCAGCCCCAAGGGATGGCGGGGCACAGATACGCAGTATTTT.

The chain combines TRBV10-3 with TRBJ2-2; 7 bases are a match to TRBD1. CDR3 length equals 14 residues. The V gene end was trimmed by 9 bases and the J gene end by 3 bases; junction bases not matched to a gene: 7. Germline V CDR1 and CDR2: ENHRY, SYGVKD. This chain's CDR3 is CAMSRDRDTGELFF. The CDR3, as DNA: TGTGCCATGTCCCGGGACAGAGACACCGGGGAGCTGTTTTTT.

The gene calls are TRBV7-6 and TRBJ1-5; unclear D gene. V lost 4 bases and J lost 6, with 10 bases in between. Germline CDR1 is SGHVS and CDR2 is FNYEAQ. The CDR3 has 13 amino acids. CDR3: CASSSQVGQPQHF. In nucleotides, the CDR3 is TGTGCCAGCAGCTCCCAGGTTGGTCAGCCCCAGCATTTT.

The CDR3 nucleotides are TGTGCCACCAGCAGAGATGGCAGTGGTGGTAGGGATGAGCAGTTCTTC. This codes for CATSRDGSGGRDEQFF. The chain links TRBV15 to TRBJ2-1, with D unresolved. The CDR3 spans 16 residues. Deletions cut 0 bases from V and 8 bases from J, with 17 bases between. Per germline, CDR1 LNHNV and CDR2 YYDKDF (reference sequence). Variable domain in full (rest from reference TRBV15 and TRBJ2-1): DAMVIQNPRYQVTQFGKPVTLSCSQTLNHNVMYWYQQKSSQAPKLLFHYYDKDFNNEADTPDNFQSRRPNTSFCFLDIRSPGLGDTAMYLCATSRDGSGGRDEQFFGPGTRLTVL.

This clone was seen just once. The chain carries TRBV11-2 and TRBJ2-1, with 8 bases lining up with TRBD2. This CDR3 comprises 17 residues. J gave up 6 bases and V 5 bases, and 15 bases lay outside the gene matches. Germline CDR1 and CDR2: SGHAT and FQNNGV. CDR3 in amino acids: CASSPPAIAGFGNEQFF. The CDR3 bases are TGTGCCAGCAGCCCCCCAGCAATAGCGGGGTTTGGCAATGAGCAGTTCTTC. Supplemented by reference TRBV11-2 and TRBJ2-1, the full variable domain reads EAGVAQSPRYKIIEKRQSVAFWCNPISGHATLYWYQQILGQGPKLLIQFQNNGVVDDSQLPKDRFSAERLKGVDSTLKIQPAKLEDSAVYLCASSPPAIAGFGNEQFFGPGTRLTVL.

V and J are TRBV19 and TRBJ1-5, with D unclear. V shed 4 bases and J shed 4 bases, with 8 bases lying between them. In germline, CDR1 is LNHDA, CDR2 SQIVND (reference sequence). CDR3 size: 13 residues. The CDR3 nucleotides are TGTGCCAGTAGTAGGGTGGAGAATCAGCCCCAGCATTTT. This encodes CASSRVENQPQHF.

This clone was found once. The chain's CDR3 is CASSFRRYEQYF. CDR3 DNA: TGTGCCAGCAGTTTCAGGCGCTACGAGCAGTACTTC. The genes are TRBV28 and TRBJ2-7; D not resolved. Per the germline V gene, CDR1 is MDHEN and CDR2 is SYDVKM. CDR3 size: 12 residues. Trimming shortened V by 3 bases and J by 3 bases, and 6 bases separated the two germline ends.

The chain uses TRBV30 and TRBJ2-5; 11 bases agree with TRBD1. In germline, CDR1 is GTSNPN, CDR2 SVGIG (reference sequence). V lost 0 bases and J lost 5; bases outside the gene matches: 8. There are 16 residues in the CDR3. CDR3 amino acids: CAWSVWTGGAGETQYF. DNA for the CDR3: TGTGCCTGGAGTGTATGGACAGGGGGCGCGGGGGAGACCCAGTACTTC.

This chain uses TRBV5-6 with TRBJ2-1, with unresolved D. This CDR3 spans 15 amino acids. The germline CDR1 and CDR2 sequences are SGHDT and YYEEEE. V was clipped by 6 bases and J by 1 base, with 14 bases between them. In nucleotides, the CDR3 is TGTGCCAGCACCTTCTTAAGCTTTTCCTACAATGAGCAGTTCTTC. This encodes CASTFLSFSYNEQFF.

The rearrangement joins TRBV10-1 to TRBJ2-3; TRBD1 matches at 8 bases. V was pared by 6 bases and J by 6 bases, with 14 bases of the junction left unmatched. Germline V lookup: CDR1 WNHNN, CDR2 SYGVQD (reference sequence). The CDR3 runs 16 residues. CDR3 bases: TGCGCCAGCAGCGACCCGGGACAGGCCAATTTGGATACGCAGTATTTT. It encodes CASSDPGQANLDTQYF.

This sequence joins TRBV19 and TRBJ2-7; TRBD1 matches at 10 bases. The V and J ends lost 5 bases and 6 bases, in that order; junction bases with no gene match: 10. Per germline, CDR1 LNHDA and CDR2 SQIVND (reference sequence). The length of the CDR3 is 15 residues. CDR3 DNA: TGTGCCAGTAGTCTCCTGGGGACAGGGGCCCTCGAGCAGTACTTC. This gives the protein CASSLLGTGALEQYF.

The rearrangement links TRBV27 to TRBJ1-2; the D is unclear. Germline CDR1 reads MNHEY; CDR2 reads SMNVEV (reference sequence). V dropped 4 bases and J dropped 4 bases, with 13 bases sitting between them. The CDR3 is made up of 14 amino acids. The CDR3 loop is CASSSSRIGYGYTF. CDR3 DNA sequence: TGTGCCAGCAGTTCCTCACGAATTGGCTATGGCTACACCTTC.

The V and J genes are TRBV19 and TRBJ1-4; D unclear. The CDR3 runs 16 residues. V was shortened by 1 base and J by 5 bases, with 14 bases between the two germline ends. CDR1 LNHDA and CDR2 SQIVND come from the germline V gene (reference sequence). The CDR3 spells CASSIGTRHSNEKLFF. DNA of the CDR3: TGTGCCAGTAGTATAGGGACCAGGCATTCGAATGAAAAACTGTTTTTT.

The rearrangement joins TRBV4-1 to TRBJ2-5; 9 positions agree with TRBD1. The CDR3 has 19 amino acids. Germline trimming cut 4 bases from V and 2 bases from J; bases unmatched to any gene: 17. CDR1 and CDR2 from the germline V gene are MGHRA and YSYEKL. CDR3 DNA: TGCGCCAGCAGCCGGATCTCTAACGTGGGACAGGGTGGTCAAGAGACCCAGTACTTC. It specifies CASSRISNVGQGGQETQYF.

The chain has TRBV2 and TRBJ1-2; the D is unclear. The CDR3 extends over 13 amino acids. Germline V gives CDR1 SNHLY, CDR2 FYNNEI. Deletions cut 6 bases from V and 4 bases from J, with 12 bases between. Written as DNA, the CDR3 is TGTGCCAGCAGCGTTACAAAGATCTATGGCTACACCTTC. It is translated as CASSVTKIYGYTF.

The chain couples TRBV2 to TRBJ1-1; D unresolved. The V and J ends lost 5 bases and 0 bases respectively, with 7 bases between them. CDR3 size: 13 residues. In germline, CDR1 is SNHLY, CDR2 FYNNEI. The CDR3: CASSRPVNTEAFF. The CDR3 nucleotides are TGTGCCAGCAGTCGCCCCGTGAACACTGAAGCTTTCTTT.